Below, 27 T cell receptor beta chains from the same sample are listed, as sequenced in a study of cytomegalovirus exposure and HLA in healthy donors. A multiplex PCR was run with 60 Vbeta primers and 13 Jbeta primers. Measured with immunoSEQ multiplex PCR; TCRdb has only the in-frame clones, and not every one. The sample has 100,000 to 120,000 clones, roughly 15% seen once. Sequencing input: PBMCs. The receptors derive from a female donor in good health and CMV-seronegative.

The DNA for the CDR3 is TGTGCCAGCAGCTTTAGGACAGTCCTTAGCAATCAGCCCCAGCATTTT. Amino acids: CASSFRTVLSNQPQHF. The genes are TRBV7-2 and TRBJ1-5; the D gene is possibly TRBD1 (6 bases). Germline values: CDR1 SGHTA, CDR2 FQGNSA. Trimming stripped 3 bases from V and 0 bases from J, with 12 bases between. There are 16 residues in the CDR3.

This clone was seen more than once but under ten times. V is TRBV4-1 and J is TRBJ2-7; TRBD2 matches 7 bases. This CDR3 spans 15 amino acids. The J segment lost 3 bases and the V segment lost 4 bases, leaving 9 bases of the junction unmatched. Germline-derived CDR1 and CDR2 are MGHRA and YSYEKL. In DNA, the CDR3 is TGCGCCAGCAGCCGAGATAATAGCGGGTTCTACGAGCAGTACTTC. Translated, it gives CASSRDNSGFYEQYF.

In this sample, this clone turned up a few times. This chain joins TRBV5-1 and TRBJ2-2; D not resolved. V shed 1 base and J shed 3 bases, with 4 bases lying between them. Germline assignment: CDR1 SGHRS and CDR2 YFSETQ. This CDR3 spans 13 amino acids. The CDR3 sequence is CASSLTDTGELFF. The DNA of the CDR3 is TGCGCCAGCAGCTTGACTGACACCGGGGAGCTGTTTTTT.

This clone was seen a few times. The chain recombines TRBV27 with TRBJ2-3; 7 bases are shared with TRBD1. Unmatched junction bases numbered 14, after V lost 3 bases and J lost 2 bases. This CDR3 spans 18 amino acids. Looked up from germline, CDR1 is MNHEY and CDR2 is SMNVEV (reference sequence). CDR3 sequence: CASSLRGLVRAVTDTQYF. The DNA of the CDR3 is TGTGCCAGCAGTTTGAGGGGGCTAGTGCGGGCGGTCACAGATACGCAGTATTTT.

For the CDR3, the DNA is TGTGCCAGCAGCGTAGTGGAGGGAATGGGGCATGGCTACACCTTC. Its protein product is CASSVVEGMGHGYTF. The chain combines TRBV9 with TRBJ1-2, with TRBD1 as a possible D gene (5 bases). Germline V CDR1 and CDR2: SGDLS, YYNGEE. Trimming removed 0 bases from V and 6 bases from J, with 15 bases in between. CDR3 length equals 15 residues.

The genes are TRBV5-6 and TRBJ1-2, with D maybe TRBD1 (6 bases). CDR3 length equals 16 residues. V lost 3 bases, J lost 2 bases, and 17 bases lay in between. Germline V lookup: CDR1 SGHDT, CDR2 YYEEEE. As DNA, the CDR3 is TGTGCCAGCAGCTCGGACAGACGCCCCTTGAACTATGGCTACACCTTC. Translating gives CASSSDRRPLNYGYTF.

The rearrangement joins TRBV19 to TRBJ2-3; 10 nucleotides agree with TRBD2. The CDR3 runs to 17 residues. J lost 6 bases, V lost 5 bases, and 14 bases had no gene match. Germline loops: CDR1 LNHDA, CDR2 SQIVND (reference sequence). The CDR3 spells CASSSSFSGGAVDTQYF. The CDR3 region has the DNA TGTGCCAGTAGTTCAAGTTTCAGCGGGGGGGCCGTGGATACGCAGTATTTT.

V is TRBV28 and J is TRBJ2-3, with unresolved D. This CDR3 spans 13 amino acids. Looked up from germline, CDR1 is MDHEN and CDR2 is SYDVKM. Trimming took 6 bases from V and 0 from J, leaving 7 bases between them. CDR3 in amino acids: CASRKTSTDTQYF. In nucleotides, the CDR3 is TGTGCCAGCAGGAAGACTAGCACAGATACGCAGTATTTT. Full variable domain (remainder filled in from reference TRBV28 and TRBJ2-3): DVKVTQSSRYLVKRTGEKVFLECVQDMDHENMFWYRQDPGLGLRLIYFSYDVKMKEKGDIPEGYSVSREKKERFSLILESASTNQTSMYLCASRKTSTDTQYFGPGTRLTVL.

This chain connects TRBV6-5 to TRBJ2-5; TRBD2 is a possible D gene (7 bases). Per germline, CDR1 MNHEY and CDR2 SVGAGI. V was trimmed by 2 bases and J by 4 bases, leaving 17 bases between them. CDR3 length equals 16 residues. The CDR3 sequence: CASSYEGGGRGETQYF. CDR3 DNA: TGTGCCAGCAGTTACGAGGGCGGGGGCCGGGGAGAGACCCAGTACTTC.

This clone was seen only a few times. This chain connects TRBV12-5 to TRBJ1-2; 7 bases align to TRBD1. This CDR3 region has 15 residues. Losses at the gene ends were 3 bases for V and 7 bases for J; bases not matched to a gene: 11. CDR1 and CDR2 from the germline V gene are LGHNT and FRNRAP. This chain's CDR3 is CASGFPSGGPSGYTF. CDR3 in DNA: TGTGCTAGTGGTTTCCCGTCAGGGGGTCCGTCTGGCTACACCTTC.

This chain links TRBV7-8 with TRBJ2-7, with a weak D call TRBD1 (6 bases). Germline CDR1 and CDR2: SGHVS and FQNEAQ. Trimming shortened V by 4 bases and J by 2 bases, and 9 bases separated the two germline ends. This CDR3 is built from 13 residues. In nucleotides, the CDR3 is TGTGCCAGCAGCTCGGACAGTCCCTACGAGCAGTACTTC. Protein: CASSSDSPYEQYF.

The rearrangement joins TRBV9 to TRBJ2-7; 13 positions match TRBD2. The V segment lost 3 bases and the J segment 4 bases; nucleotides outside the gene matches: 4. The germline CDR1 and CDR2 sequences are SGDLS and YYNGEE. The length of the CDR3 is 15 residues. The CDR3: CASSERTSGSYEQYF. Written as DNA, the CDR3 is TGTGCCAGCAGCGAGCGGACTAGCGGGAGTTACGAGCAGTACTTC.

This chain uses TRBV25-1 with TRBJ2-5, with 10 positions matching TRBD2. This CDR3 is built from 14 residues. CDR1 MGHDK and CDR2 SYGVNS come from the germline V gene. The J segment lost 5 bases and the V segment lost 8 bases, leaving 8 bases of the junction unmatched. CDR3 sequence (DNA): TGTGCCAGCCAGGGTAGCGGGAGGTTGGAGACCCAGTACTTC. Translated, it gives CASQGSGRLETQYF.

This clone was seen more than once but under ten times. The chain uses TRBV7-2 and TRBJ2-3; 8 bases fit TRBD2. V gave up 5 bases and J gave up 0 bases; unmatched junction bases: 1. This CDR3 has 14 amino acids. Germline assignment: CDR1 SGHTA and CDR2 FQGNSA. The CDR3 nucleotides are TGTGCCAGCAGCCGCGGGGGGAGCACAGATACGCAGTATTTT. The encoded protein is CASSRGGSTDTQYF.

The CDR3 reads CASSYFRGGNEQYF. The CDR3 bases are TGTGCCAGCAGTTATTTCCGTGGAGGAAACGAGCAGTACTTC. This chain connects TRBV27 to TRBJ2-7, with a tentative D call TRBD2 (5 bases). V was clipped by 4 bases and J by 5 bases, with 15 bases between them. Germline V gene data show CDR1 as MNHEY and CDR2 as SMNVEV (reference sequence). The CDR3 spans 14 residues.

The CDR3 loop reads CASSQEQRGGDEQYF. The CDR3 DNA sequence: TGCGCCAGCAGCCAAGAACAGCGGGGCGGAGACGAGCAGTACTTC. V is TRBV4-1 and J is TRBJ2-7; TRBD2 matches 7 bases. CDR3 length: 15 amino acids. Germline V gives CDR1 MGHRA, CDR2 YSYEKL. V was pared by 0 bases and J by 5 bases, with 7 bases of the junction left unmatched.

A few counts support this clone. The rearrangement joins TRBV21-1 to TRBJ2-1; TRBD1 is the table's D call and was not checked against the DNA. TRBV21-1 is flagged as a pseudogene. The CDR3 is made up of 16 amino acids. CDR3 sequence: CASNRCWTGSHNEQFF. The CDR3 nucleotides read TGTGCCAGCAACCGCTGTTGGACAGGGAGTCACAATGAGCAGTTCTTC.

The table lists this clone with a few counts. This specimen includes other DNA sequences encoding the same CDR3. The chain uses TRBV9 and TRBJ2-1, with 12 bases lining up with TRBD2. The trim removed 5 bases at V and 4 bases at J, leaving 7 bases unmatched. The germline V gene has CDR1 SGDLS and CDR2 YYNGEE. The CDR3 has 16 amino acids. This CDR3 reads CASSGAGLAGYNEQFF. CDR3 in DNA: TGTGCCAGCAGTGGAGCCGGACTAGCGGGGTACAATGAGCAGTTCTTC.

This clone was seen more than once but under ten times. The rearrangement links TRBV10-3 to TRBJ2-3; TRBD2 matches at 8 bases. The V gene's germline CDR1 is ENHRY and CDR2 SYGVKD. Unmatched junction bases numbered 3, after V lost 4 bases and J lost 0 bases. CDR3 length: 15 residues. The CDR3 is CAISAGGVSTDTQYF. In nucleotides, the CDR3 is TGTGCCATCAGTGCCGGGGGGGTGAGCACAGATACGCAGTATTTT.

In this sample, this clone turned up a few times. V gene TRBV6-6 combines with J gene TRBJ1-1; perhaps TRBD1 as D (6 bases). Germline-derived CDR1 and CDR2 are MNHNY and SVGAGI (reference sequence). V was pared by 7 bases and J by 1 base, with 13 bases between. The CDR3 spans 14 residues. CDR3 sequence (DNA): TGTGCCAGCAATGACGACAGGACGAACACTGAAGCTTTCTTT. Amino acids: CASNDDRTNTEAFF.

The V gene is TRBV5-1, the J gene TRBJ2-7; 10 nucleotides match TRBD2. J was trimmed by 1 base and V by 2 bases; bases with no gene match: 3. This CDR3 contains 15 residues. The germline gives CDR1 SGHRS, CDR2 YFSETQ. In DNA, the CDR3 is TGCGCCAGCAGCTTTCTAGCGGGAGAATCCTACGAGCAGTACTTC. Its protein product is CASSFLAGESYEQYF.

V and J are TRBV7-2 and TRBJ1-5, with TRBD1 as a possible D gene (6 bases). V was cut by 3 bases and J by 2 bases, with 11 bases left in between. Germline lookup yields CDR1 SGHTA and CDR2 FQGNSA. There are 15 residues in the CDR3. The CDR3 bases are TGTGCCAGCAGCTTTGTCGCAGGGGGCAATCAGCCCCAGCATTTT. As protein: CASSFVAGGNQPQHF.

This clone has more than one count but fewer than ten. V is TRBV19 and J is TRBJ2-7; a weak D match, TRBD2 (6 bases). CDR3 size: 14 residues. CDR1 is LNHDA, CDR2 SQIVND, per germline (reference sequence). V lost 2 bases and J lost 2, with 10 bases in between. This chain's CDR3 is CASSILGRPYEQYF. The CDR3 DNA reads as TGTGCCAGTAGTATACTAGGGAGGCCCTACGAGCAGTACTTC.

This chain joins TRBV6-5 and TRBJ1-1; 11 bases are shared with TRBD1. Per the germline V gene, CDR1 is MNHEY and CDR2 is SVGAGI. This CDR3 contains 14 residues. The J segment lost 9 bases and the V segment lost 2 bases, leaving 5 bases of the junction unmatched. CDR3 in DNA: TGTGCCAGCAGTTACGGGACAGGGGGTGAAAAAGCTTTCTTT. Protein sequence: CASSYGTGGEKAFF.

The rearrangement uses TRBV7-9 and TRBJ2-5, with unresolved D. Looked up from germline, CDR1 is SEHNR and CDR2 is FQNEAQ (reference sequence). The V end lost 3 bases, the J end lost 2 bases, and 7 bases lay between the germline ends. The CDR3 loop spans 13 amino acids. CDR3 DNA sequence: TGTGCCAGCAGCTTCATACAGCAAGAGACCCAGTACTTC. This gives the protein CASSFIQQETQYF.

In this sample, this clone turned up a few times. This rearrangement joins TRBV6-5 to TRBJ1-4; 8 nucleotides match TRBD1. Losses at the gene ends were 6 bases for V and 7 bases for J; bases not matched to a gene: 10. From germline, CDR1 is MNHEY and CDR2 SVGAGI. The CDR3 has 15 amino acids. CDR3 region: CASRTGDRTSEKLFF. The CDR3 nucleotides read TGTGCCAGCAGGACAGGGGACCGAACAAGTGAAAAACTGTTTTTT.

This chain links TRBV27 with TRBJ1-6, with D uncertain. The CDR3 has 15 residues. Trimming shortened V by 2 bases and J by 6 bases, and 11 bases separated the two germline ends. CDR1 and CDR2 (germline): MNHEY, SMNVEV (reference sequence). CDR3 amino acids: CASSLNSELNSPLHF. DNA for the CDR3: TGTGCCAGCAGTTTAAACTCGGAGCTTAATTCACCCCTCCACTTT.